A selection of T cell receptor beta chains follows, all from one sample in a study of blood T cell repertoires in COVID-19. Assay: immunoSEQ multiplex PCR; the TCRdb copy retains only in-frame clones and omits some. The sample records about 83,000 clones, more than 80% being singletons. The sample consisted of peripheral blood. The source is a woman older than 75 with acute or convalescent COVID-19. CDR3s include the opening cysteine and the closing phenylalanine or tryptophan. Each record gives: V gene, J gene, CDR3 protein.

V gene: TRBV3-1/TRBV3-2
J gene: TRBJ1-4
CDR3 protein: CASSHHTSGQPEKLFF

V gene: TRBV7-9
J gene: TRBJ1-3
CDR3 protein: CASSFVQGLSDF

V gene: TRBV5-1
J gene: TRBJ2-4
CDR3 protein: CASSLASRGGPLGKNIQYF

V gene: TRBV25-1
J gene: TRBJ1-3
CDR3 protein: CASSRAGASGNTIYF

V gene: TRBV29-1
J gene: TRBJ1-4
CDR3 protein: CSVDRTGTWAQEKLFF

V gene: TRBV6-5
J gene: TRBJ2-7
CDR3 protein: CASSREYEQYF

V gene: TRBV7-9
J gene: TRBJ2-7
CDR3 protein: CASTNNRVSYEQYF

V gene: TRBV28
J gene: TRBJ1-2
CDR3 protein: CASGPGYTF

V gene: TRBV7-2
J gene: TRBJ2-3
CDR3 protein: CASSLQRTSTDTQYF

V gene: TRBV13
J gene: TRBJ1-1
CDR3 protein: CASSRDGGRTEAFF

V gene: TRBV25-1
J gene: TRBJ1-2
CDR3 protein: CASSEYFGGQNYGYTF

V gene: TRBV28
J gene: TRBJ1-2
CDR3 protein: CASSLPTGGNYGYTF

V gene: TRBV2
J gene: TRBJ2-3
CDR3 protein: CASSVGSGGTDTQYF

V gene: TRBV14
J gene: TRBJ2-3
CDR3 protein: CASSLQTGGSTDTQYF

V gene: TRBV10-3
J gene: TRBJ2-3
CDR3 protein: CAISESGARTDTQYF

V gene: TRBV19
J gene: TRBJ1-1
CDR3 protein: CASIGSGQGFGGTKGTEAFF

V gene: TRBV19
J gene: TRBJ2-3
CDR3 protein: CASSVRAQLTDTQYF

V gene: TRBV5-1
J gene: TRBJ2-5
CDR3 protein: CASRLGYREGGETQYF

V gene: TRBV6-4
J gene: TRBJ1-1
CDR3 protein: CASSESLQTKAFF

V gene: TRBV7-9
J gene: TRBJ2-4
CDR3 protein: CASSRSGQGNIQYF

V gene: TRBV24-1
J gene: TRBJ2-2
CDR3 protein: CATSDPGRANTGELFF

V gene: TRBV5-4
J gene: TRBJ1-1
CDR3 protein: CASSVGTMNTEAFF

V gene: TRBV3-1/TRBV3-2
J gene: TRBJ1-6
CDR3 protein: CAKGTGGKKTCNSPLHF

V gene: TRBV19
J gene: TRBJ2-5
CDR3 protein: CASSLEGPRAVQETQYF

V gene: TRBV21-1
J gene: TRBJ2-7
CDR3 protein: CASIPTGAYEQYF

V gene: TRBV28
J gene: TRBJ2-7
CDR3 protein: CASSLPGYEQYF

V gene: TRBV5-1
J gene: TRBJ2-7
CDR3 protein: CASSLAQFSYEQYF

V gene: TRBV29-1
J gene: TRBJ2-3
CDR3 protein: CSVLPYLAGGASTDTQYF

V gene: TRBV3-1/TRBV3-2
J gene: TRBJ1-1
CDR3 protein: CASSHGQGRNTEAFF

V gene: TRBV3-1/TRBV3-2
J gene: TRBJ1-2
CDR3 protein: CASSQVGGTNGYTF

V gene: TRBV5-1
J gene: TRBJ1-3
CDR3 protein: CASSLAGTGANTIYF

V gene: TRBV19
J gene: TRBJ1-4
CDR3 protein: CASSEVQGLSEKLFF

V gene: TRBV6-5
J gene: TRBJ1-2
CDR3 protein: CASSYSGDEGYTF